The 2 T cell receptor beta chains in this list originate from one sample, sequenced in a study of blood T cells in healthy people across ages (dated by TCRdb to between 2014 and 2016). Library construction relied on 5' RACE. The run used an Illumina HiSeq 2500. The second PCR ran for roughly 7 to 11 cycles and used a J-beta primer mix along with a sample-barcoded 5' primer. The raw public data were reprocessed by TCRdb itself: fastp quality trimming at Q25, MiXCR clonotype calling, in-frame beta chains only. Under each unique CDR3 protein, matching rows form one entry showing the most common genes and DNA. This sample gives over 500,000 distinct CDR3 sequences in total; approximately 52% of them show up just once. The top ten constitute less than 15% of the sample. The specimen was blood. The source is a woman older than 75 in good health.

This clonotype was picked up many times. The V and J genes are TRBV20-1 and TRBJ2-1, with D possibly matching TRBD2 (5 bases). V gave up 5 bases and J gave up 9 bases, with 20 bases separating them. This CDR3 spans 14 amino acids. Looked up from germline, CDR1 is DFQATT and CDR2 is SNEGSKA (reference sequence). For the CDR3, the DNA is TGCAGTGCTCCCCGCGGAGTTGCGGGCGGTGAGCAGTTCTTC. Translated, it gives CSAPRGVAGGEQFF.

The V and J genes are TRBV5-1 and TRBJ2-7, with a possible D match to TRBD2 (6 bases). The CDR3 has 15 amino acids. V lost 0 bases to trimming and J lost 4 bases, with 14 bases between them. Germline values: CDR1 SGHRS, CDR2 YFSETQ. Written as DNA, the CDR3 is TGCGCCAGCAGCTTGGAGGCAGGAGGGGTATACGAGCAGTACTTC. Amino acids: CASSLEAGGVYEQYF.